The 8 T cell receptor beta chains reported below all come from one sample, sequenced in a study of blood T cell repertoires in COVID-19. The method was immunoSEQ multiplex PCR; TCRdb's version includes in-frame clones alone and lacks a portion of them. The sample contains 150,000 to 200,000 clones, approximately 77% of which appear only once. Sequenced material: PBMCs or T cells enriched from blood (not recorded which). The source is a man aged 60 to 75 who had recovered from COVID-19.

The rearrangement joins TRBV6-1 to TRBJ1-6, with 7 bases identical to TRBD1. Germline CDR1 MNHNS, CDR2 SASEGT. V lost 5 bases and J lost 5; bases outside the gene matches: 6. The CDR3 extends over 15 amino acids. The CDR3 spells CASSTGTVNNSPLHF. Here the CDR3 DNA reads TGTGCCAGCAGTACCGGGACAGTAAATAATTCACCCCTCCACTTT.

The V call is TRBV6-5, the J call TRBJ1-2, with TRBD1 identical over 9 bases. The V gene end was trimmed by 8 bases and the J gene end by 4 bases; junction bases not matched to a gene: 11. CDR3 length equals 15 residues. Looked up from germline, CDR1 is MNHEY and CDR2 is SVGAGI. The CDR3: CASGGPGQGTYGYTF. The CDR3 coding sequence is TGTGCCAGCGGCGGTCCGGGACAGGGTACCTATGGCTACACCTTC.

The J gene is TRBJ2-5, the V gene TRBV9, with D unresolved. CDR3 length: 13 amino acids. CDR1 is SGDLS, CDR2 YYNGEE, per germline. The V end lost 0 bases, the J end lost 5 bases, and 8 bases lay between the germline ends. The CDR3 here is CASSVGVRETQYF. The CDR3 nucleotides read TGTGCCAGCAGCGTAGGAGTCCGGGAGACCCAGTACTTC.

This clone has just one count. The V gene is TRBV6-5, the J gene TRBJ2-7, with 11 bases that match TRBD1. V trimming: 5 bases; J trimming: 7 bases; junction bases outside the gene matches: 10. Germline CDR1 reads MNHEY; CDR2 reads SVGAGI. The CDR3 contains 15 residues. The chain's CDR3 is CASSIRDRGSREQYF. As DNA, the CDR3 is TGTGCCAGCAGTATCCGGGACAGGGGGTCGAGGGAGCAGTACTTC.

This clone was seen a single time. This chain connects TRBV30 to TRBJ2-1, with 14 bases fitting TRBD2. Trimming at V came to 4 bases and at J to 9 bases, leaving 8 bases not matched to a gene. The germline CDR1 and CDR2 sequences are GTSNPN and SVGIG (reference sequence). This CDR3 has 15 amino acids. The CDR3 reads CAWNRLAGGMGEQFF. The CDR3 DNA sequence: TGTGCCTGGAACCGACTAGCGGGGGGGATGGGTGAGCAGTTCTTC.

This clone was recorded at least ten times. The chain combines TRBV27 with TRBJ2-1; D is possibly TRBD2 (5 bases). From germline, CDR1 is MNHEY and CDR2 SMNVEV (reference sequence). The length of the CDR3 is 12 residues. V lost 1 base to trimming and J lost 15 bases, with 13 bases between them. In nucleotides, the CDR3 is TGTGCCAGCAGTTTATGGGGAGACCTGACGTTCTTC. The encoded protein is CASSLWGDLTFF.

This clone was seen just once. The chain employs TRBV10-3 and TRBJ2-3; 7 bases match TRBD2. This CDR3 region has 16 residues. Trimming removed 4 bases from V and 2 bases from J; junction bases left unmatched: 9. CDR1 ENHRY and CDR2 SYGVKD come from the germline V gene. The CDR3 DNA sequence: TGTGCCATCAGTGGACCTAGCGGAGGGAACACAGATACGCAGTATTTT. Its translation: CAISGPSGGNTDTQYF.

The chain employs TRBV27 and TRBJ1-1; the D is unclear. CDR1 and CDR2 from the germline V gene are MNHEY and SMNVEV (reference sequence). CDR3 length: 13 amino acids. Deletions cut 6 bases from V and 5 bases from J, with 13 bases between. CDR3 nucleotides: TGTGCCAGCAGGGCCCATCGGGAGACTGAAGCTTTCTTT. This gives the protein CASRAHRETEAFF.